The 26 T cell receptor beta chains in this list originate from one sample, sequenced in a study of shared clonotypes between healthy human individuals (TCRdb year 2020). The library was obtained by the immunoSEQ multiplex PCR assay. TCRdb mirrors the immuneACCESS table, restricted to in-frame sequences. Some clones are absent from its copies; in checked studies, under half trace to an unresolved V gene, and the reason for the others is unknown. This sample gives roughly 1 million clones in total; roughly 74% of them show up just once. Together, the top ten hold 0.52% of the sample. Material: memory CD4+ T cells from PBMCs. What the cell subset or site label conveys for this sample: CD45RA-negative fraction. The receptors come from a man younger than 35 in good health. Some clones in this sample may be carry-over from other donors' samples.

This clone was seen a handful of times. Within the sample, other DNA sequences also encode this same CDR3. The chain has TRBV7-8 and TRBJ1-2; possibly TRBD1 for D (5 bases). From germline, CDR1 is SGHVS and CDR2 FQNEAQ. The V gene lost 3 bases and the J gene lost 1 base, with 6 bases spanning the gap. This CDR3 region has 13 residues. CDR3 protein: CASSFGGNYGYTF. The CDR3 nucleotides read TGTGCCAGCAGCTTTGGGGGTAACTATGGCTACACCTTC.

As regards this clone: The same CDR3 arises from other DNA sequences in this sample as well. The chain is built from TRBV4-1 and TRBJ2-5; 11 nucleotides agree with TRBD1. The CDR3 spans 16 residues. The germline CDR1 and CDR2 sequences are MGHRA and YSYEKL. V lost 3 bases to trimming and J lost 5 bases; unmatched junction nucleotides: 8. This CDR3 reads CASSHRTGGGQETQYF. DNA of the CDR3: TGCGCCAGCAGCCATAGGACAGGGGGCGGGCAGGAGACCCAGTACTTC.

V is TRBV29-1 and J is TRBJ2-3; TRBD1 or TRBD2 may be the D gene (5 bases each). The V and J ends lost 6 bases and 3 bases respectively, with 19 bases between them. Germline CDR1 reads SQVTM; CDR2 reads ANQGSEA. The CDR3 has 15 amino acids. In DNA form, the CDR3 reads TGCAGCGTAAACGGGGCCCTTCCAAGTACAGATACGCAGTATTTT. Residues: CSVNGALPSTDTQYF.

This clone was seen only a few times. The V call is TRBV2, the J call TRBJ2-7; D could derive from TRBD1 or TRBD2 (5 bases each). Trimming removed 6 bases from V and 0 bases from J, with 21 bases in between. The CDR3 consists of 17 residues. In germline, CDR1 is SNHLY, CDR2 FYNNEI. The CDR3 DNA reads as TGTGCCAGCAGGACCGGCGGCTGGGACGCAAGCTCCTACGAGCAGTACTTC. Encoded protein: CASRTGGWDASSYEQYF.

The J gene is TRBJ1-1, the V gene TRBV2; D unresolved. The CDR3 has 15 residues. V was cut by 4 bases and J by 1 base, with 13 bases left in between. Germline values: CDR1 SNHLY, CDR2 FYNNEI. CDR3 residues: CASSVEGSENTEAFF. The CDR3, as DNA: TGTGCCAGCAGTGTTGAAGGGTCCGAGAACACTGAAGCTTTCTTT.

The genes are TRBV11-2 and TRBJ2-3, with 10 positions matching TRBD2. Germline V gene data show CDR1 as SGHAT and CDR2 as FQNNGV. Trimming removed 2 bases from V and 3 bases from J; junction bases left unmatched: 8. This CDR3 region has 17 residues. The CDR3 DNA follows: TGTGCCAGCAGCTTAAGGGACGGACTAGCGGCAACAGATACGCAGTATTTT. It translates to CASSLRDGLAATDTQYF.

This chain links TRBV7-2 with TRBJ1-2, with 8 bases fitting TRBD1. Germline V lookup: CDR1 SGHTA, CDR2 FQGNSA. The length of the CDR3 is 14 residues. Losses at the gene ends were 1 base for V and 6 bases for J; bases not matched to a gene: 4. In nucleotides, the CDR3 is TGTGCCAGCAGCTTAGAGCAGGGGGCGGATGGCTACACCTTC. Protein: CASSLEQGADGYTF.

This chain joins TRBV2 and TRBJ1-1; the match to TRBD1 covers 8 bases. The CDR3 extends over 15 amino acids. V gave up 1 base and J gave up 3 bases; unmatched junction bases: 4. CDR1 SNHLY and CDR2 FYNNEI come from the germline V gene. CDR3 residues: CASSEEVQGDTEAFF. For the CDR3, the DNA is TGTGCCAGCAGTGAAGAGGTACAGGGGGACACTGAAGCTTTCTTT. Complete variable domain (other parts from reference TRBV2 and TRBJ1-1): EPEVTQTPSHQVTQMGQEVILRCVPISNHLYFYWYRQILGQKVEFLVSFYNNEISEKSEIFDDQFSVERPDGSNFTLKIRSTKLEDSAMYFCASSEEVQGDTEAFFGQGTRLTVV.

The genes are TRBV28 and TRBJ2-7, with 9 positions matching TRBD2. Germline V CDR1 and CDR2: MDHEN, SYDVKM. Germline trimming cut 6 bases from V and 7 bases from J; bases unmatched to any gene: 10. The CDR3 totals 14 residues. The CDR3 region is CASRATSGLYEQYF. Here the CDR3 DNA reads TGTGCCAGCAGAGCGACTAGCGGTCTATATGAGCAGTACTTC.

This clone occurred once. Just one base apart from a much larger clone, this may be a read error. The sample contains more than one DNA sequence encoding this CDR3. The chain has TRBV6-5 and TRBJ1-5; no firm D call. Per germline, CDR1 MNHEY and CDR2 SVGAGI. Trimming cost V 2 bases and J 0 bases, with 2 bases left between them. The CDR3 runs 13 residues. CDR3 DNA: TGTGCCAGCAGTTACGATAGCAATCAGCCCCAGCATTTT. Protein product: CASSYDSNQPQHF.

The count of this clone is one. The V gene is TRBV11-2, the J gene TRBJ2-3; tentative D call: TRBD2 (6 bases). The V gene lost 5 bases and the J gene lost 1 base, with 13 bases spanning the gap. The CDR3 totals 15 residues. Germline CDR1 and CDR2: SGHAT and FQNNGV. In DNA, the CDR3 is TGTGCCAGCAGCCCCCTCGCGGGACGCACAGATACGCAGTATTTT. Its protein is CASSPLAGRTDTQYF.

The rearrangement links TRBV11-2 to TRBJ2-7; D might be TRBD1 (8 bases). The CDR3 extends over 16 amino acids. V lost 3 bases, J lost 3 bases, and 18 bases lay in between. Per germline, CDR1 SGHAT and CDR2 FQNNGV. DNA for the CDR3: TGTGCCAGCAGCTTGAGAAGCGGGACAGGATACTACGAGCAGTACTTC. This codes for CASSLRSGTGYYEQYF. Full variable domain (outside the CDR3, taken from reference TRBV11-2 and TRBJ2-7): EAGVAQSPRYKIIEKRQSVAFWCNPISGHATLYWYQQILGQGPKLLIQFQNNGVVDDSQLPKDRFSAERLKGVDSTLKIQPAKLEDSAVYLCASSLRSGTGYYEQYFGPGTRLTVT.

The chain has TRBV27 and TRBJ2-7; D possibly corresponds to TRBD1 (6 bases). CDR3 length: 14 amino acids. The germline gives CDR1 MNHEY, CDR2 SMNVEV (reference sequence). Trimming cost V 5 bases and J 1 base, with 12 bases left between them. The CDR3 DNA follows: TGTGCCAGCAGTGTAAGGGGGAAATCCTACGAGCAGTACTTC. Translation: CASSVRGKSYEQYF.

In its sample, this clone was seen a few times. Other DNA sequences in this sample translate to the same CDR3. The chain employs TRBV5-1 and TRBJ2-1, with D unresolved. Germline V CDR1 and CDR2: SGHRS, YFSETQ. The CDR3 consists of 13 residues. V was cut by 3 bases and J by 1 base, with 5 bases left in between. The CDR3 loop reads CASSSRSYNEQFF. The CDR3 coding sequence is TGCGCCAGCAGCTCCAGATCCTACAATGAGCAGTTCTTC.

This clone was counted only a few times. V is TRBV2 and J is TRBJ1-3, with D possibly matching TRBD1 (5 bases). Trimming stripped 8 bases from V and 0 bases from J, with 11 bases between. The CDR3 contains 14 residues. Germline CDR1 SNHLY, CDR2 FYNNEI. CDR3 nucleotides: TGTGCCAGCGCTGACAGAGACTCTGGAAACACCATATATTTT. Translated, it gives CASADRDSGNTIYF.

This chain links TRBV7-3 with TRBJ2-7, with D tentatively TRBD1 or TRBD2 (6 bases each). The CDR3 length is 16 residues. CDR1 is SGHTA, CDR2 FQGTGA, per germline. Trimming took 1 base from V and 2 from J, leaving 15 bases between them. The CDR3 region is CASSLNGGLGTYEQYF. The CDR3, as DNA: TGTGCCAGCAGCTTAAATGGGGGGCTAGGGACCTACGAGCAGTACTTC.

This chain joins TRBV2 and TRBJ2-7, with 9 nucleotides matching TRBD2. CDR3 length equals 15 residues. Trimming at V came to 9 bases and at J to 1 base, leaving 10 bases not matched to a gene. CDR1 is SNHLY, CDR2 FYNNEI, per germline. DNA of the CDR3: TGTGCCAGGAGGTCCCCAAGCGGGAGGTCCTACGAGCAGTACTTC. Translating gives CARRSPSGRSYEQYF.

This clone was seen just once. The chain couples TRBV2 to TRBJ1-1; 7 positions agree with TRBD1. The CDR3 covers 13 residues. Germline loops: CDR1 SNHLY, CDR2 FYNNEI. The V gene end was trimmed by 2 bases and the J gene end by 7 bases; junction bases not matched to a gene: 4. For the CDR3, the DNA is TGTGCCAGCAGTGAAACCGGGACAGTTGAAGCTTTCTTT. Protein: CASSETGTVEAFF. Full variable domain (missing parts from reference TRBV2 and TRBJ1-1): EPEVTQTPSHQVTQMGQEVILRCVPISNHLYFYWYRQILGQKVEFLVSFYNNEISEKSEIFDDQFSVERPDGSNFTLKIRSTKLEDSAMYFCASSETGTVEAFFGQGTRLTVV.

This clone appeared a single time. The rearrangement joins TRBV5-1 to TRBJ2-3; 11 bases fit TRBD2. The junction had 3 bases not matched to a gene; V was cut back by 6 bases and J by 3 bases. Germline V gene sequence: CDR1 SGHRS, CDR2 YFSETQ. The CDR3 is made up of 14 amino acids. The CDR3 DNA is TGCGCCAGCACCTTAGCGGGAGGGACAGATACGCAGTATTTT. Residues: CASTLAGGTDTQYF.

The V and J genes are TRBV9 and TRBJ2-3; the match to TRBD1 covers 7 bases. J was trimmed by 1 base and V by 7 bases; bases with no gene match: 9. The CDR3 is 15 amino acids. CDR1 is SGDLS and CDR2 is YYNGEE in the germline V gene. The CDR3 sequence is CASSFKGTGTDTQYF. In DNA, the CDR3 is TGTGCCAGCTCTTTCAAGGGGACAGGCACAGATACGCAGTATTTT. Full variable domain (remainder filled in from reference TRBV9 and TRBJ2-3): DSGVTQTPKHLITATGQRVTLRCSPRSGDLSVYWYQQSLDQGLQFLIQYYNGEERAKGNILERFSAQQFPDLHSELNLSSLELGDSALYFCASSFKGTGTDTQYFGPGTRLTVL.

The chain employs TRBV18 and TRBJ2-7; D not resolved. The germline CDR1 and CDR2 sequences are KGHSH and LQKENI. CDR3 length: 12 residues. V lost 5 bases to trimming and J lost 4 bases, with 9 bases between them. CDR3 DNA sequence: TGTGCCAGCTCAGCTCAGTTGTACGAGCAGTACTTC. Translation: CASSAQLYEQYF.

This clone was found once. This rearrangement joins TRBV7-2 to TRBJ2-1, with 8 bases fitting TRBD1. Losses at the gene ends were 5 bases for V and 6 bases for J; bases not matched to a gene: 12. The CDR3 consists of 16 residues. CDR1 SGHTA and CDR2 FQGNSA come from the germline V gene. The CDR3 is CASSMRWGQEGNEQFF. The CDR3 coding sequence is TGTGCCAGCAGCATGCGATGGGGACAGGAGGGCAATGAGCAGTTCTTC. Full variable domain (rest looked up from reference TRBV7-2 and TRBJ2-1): GAGVSQSPSNKVTEKGKDVELRCDPISGHTALYWYRQSLGQGLEFLIYFQGNSAPDKSGLPSDRFSAERTGGSVSTLTIQRTQQEDSAVYLCASSMRWGQEGNEQFFGPGTRLTVL.

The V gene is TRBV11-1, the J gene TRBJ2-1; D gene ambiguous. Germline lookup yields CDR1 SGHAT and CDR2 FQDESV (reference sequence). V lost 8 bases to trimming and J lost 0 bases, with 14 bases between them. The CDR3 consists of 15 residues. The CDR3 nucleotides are TGTGCCAGCGGCCAAGACTGGAGCTCCTACAATGAGCAGTTCTTC. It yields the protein CASGQDWSSYNEQFF.

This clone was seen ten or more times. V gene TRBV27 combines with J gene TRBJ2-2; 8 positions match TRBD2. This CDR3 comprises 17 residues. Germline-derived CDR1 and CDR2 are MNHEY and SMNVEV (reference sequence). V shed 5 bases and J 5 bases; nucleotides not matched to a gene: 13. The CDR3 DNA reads TGTGCCAGCAGTCCGCGACTAGCGAGTTTAGTGACCGGGGAGCTGTTTTTT. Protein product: CASSPRLASLVTGELFF.

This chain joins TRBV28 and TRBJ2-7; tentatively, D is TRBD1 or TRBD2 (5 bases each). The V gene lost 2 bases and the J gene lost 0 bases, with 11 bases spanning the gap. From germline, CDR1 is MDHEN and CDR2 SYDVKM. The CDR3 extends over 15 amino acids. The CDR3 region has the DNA TGTGCCAGCAGTTTAATTGGGGGTCCCTCCTACGAGCAGTACTTC. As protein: CASSLIGGPSYEQYF.

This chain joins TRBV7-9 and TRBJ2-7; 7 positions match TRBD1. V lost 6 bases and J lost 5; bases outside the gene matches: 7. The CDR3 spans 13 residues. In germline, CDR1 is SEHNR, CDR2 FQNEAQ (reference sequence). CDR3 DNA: TGTGCCAGCAGAGACTGGACAGGACACGAGCAGTACTTC. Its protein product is CASRDWTGHEQYF.